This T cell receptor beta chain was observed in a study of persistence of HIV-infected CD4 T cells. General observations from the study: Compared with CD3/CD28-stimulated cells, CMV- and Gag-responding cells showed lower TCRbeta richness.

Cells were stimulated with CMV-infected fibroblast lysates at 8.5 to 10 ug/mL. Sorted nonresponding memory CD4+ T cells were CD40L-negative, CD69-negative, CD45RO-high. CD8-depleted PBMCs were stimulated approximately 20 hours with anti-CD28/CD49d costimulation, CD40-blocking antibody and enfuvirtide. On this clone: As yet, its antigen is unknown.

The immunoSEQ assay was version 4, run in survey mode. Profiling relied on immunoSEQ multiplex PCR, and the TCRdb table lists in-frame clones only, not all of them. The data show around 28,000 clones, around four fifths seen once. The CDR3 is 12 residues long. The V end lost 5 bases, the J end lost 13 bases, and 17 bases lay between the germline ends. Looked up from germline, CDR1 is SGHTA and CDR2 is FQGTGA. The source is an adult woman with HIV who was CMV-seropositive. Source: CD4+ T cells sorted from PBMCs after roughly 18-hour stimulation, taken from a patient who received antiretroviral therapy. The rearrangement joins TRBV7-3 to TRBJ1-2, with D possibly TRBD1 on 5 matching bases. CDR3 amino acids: CASSVGTAAPTF. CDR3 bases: TGTGCCAGCAGCGTTGGGACCGCGGCTCCCACCTTC. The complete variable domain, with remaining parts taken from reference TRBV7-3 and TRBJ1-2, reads GAGVSQTPSNKVTEKGKYVELRCDPISGHTALYWYRQSLGQGPEFLIYFQGTGAADDSGLPNDRFFAVRPEGSVSTLKIQRTERGDSAVYLCASSVGTAAPTFGSGTRLTVV.